This entry describes one T cell receptor beta chain. What this receptor recognizes is not known. No base qualities exist here, and no much larger clone lies one base off it. This specimen comes from a study of shared clonotypes between healthy human individuals (dated by TCRdb to the early 2020s). For the study in its entirety: A few men and two women, aged 18 to 49 years, made up the cohort. Between about 0.8 and 9 billion PBMCs per donor were obtained by leukapheresis. To estimate repertoire size and how much clonotypes are shared between individuals, the study performed deep sequencing of blood TCR repertoires from a handful of healthy adults. For each donor, three plates each were used for CD4 naive and CD4 memory, two plates were used for CD8 naive, and one plate was used for CD8 memory. To increase sequencing depth and limit assay-specific biases, different laboratories used diverse techniques to prepare libraries and sequence TCR repertoires. The investigation overall reported the following: The genetic and exposure-history diversity represented was limited by the small number of donors. Clonotypes shared by all four sorted-subset donors showed higher generation probabilities than non-shared clonotypes. Sampling was restricted to blood, and TCR repertoires in tissue are likely to differ from TCR repertoires in blood. About 5% of naive CD4, more than 3% of naive CD8, about 2.1% of memory CD4, and about 0.4% of memory CD8 clonotypes were shared across several donors. Larger estimated clonotype richness was generally found for naive subsets than for memory subsets. Incomplete sequencing was indicated by rarefaction of sorted-subset datasets, despite the large sequencing depth. Based on pairwise subsampling, the degree of clonotype sharing among donors was expected to be affected by sequencing depth.

The germline V gene gives CDR1 as MNHEY and CDR2 as SVGAGI. V trim: 3 bases; J trim: 5 bases; unmatched bases: 5. The CDR3 goes from the cysteine to the phenylalanine over 15 residues. The kept DNA is CDR3 alone, 45 bases in frame from the first base. The donors were healthy, HIV-negative adults who had no recently reported acute infections or vaccinations. Every donor was a Caucasian adult residing in Nashville, Tennessee, USA. Magnetic negative selection was used to enrich CD4+ T cells, after which naive cells were positively selected on CD45RA and the negative fraction became the memory subset. Blood was obtained by leukapheresis, after which PBMCs were separated by Ficoll-Histopaque density gradient centrifugation and cryopreserved in liquid nitrogen vapor phase. Analytical flow cytometry was used to check the purity and quantity of each magnetically sorted T cell population. Genomic DNA was isolated from each sorted fraction and quantified by UV absorbance on a Nanodrop 2000c.

Using the deep immunoSEQ assay, multiplex PCR amplified TCR CDR3 regions from genomic DNA. Genomic DNA extracted from each cell subset was distributed evenly over all wells of several immunoSEQ 96-well plates, and each plate served as one replicate. Each replicate PCR for sorted subsets received roughly 200 ng genomic DNA, equal to 28,000 or so T cell genomes. Purified libraries were quantified with a Qubit 3.0 fluorometer, sized on a Bioanalyzer 2100, and re-quantified with the KAPA Library Quantification kit. A separate single-read 150-cycle Illumina NextSeq 550 flow cell was used to sequence each immunoSEQ 96-well plate. From the authors' description of their analysis: The immunoSEQ output contained only junctional sequences without quality scores, so filtering could not match that applied to full-length reads. Sequences were annotated with PyIR, a Python wrapper for IgBLAST v1.9, and V/J genes and CDR3 were assigned using IMGT germline references. Any read was removed if the V/J assignment was weak (E-value above 1e-6), the CDR3 was missing, or the read contained stop codons, out-of-frame junctions, or ambiguous translated residues. V3J clonotypes were defined as sequences sharing an identical inferred V gene, J gene, and CDR3 amino acid sequence. The percentage overlap between two repertoires was calculated by dividing the number of shared unique clonotypes by the size of the smaller repertoire. Repertoire richness was assessed with RTK rarefaction, the Chao1 estimator, and Recon v2.1 estimates of unobserved clonotypes. Generation probabilities for all TCRbeta clonotypes obtained by the gDNA method from a handful of donors were computed using OLGA. The immuneACCESS repertoire file appears here via TCRdb, limited to in-frame rearrangements. These files lack a portion of the clones; in checked studies, under half of the deficit traces to unresolved V genes, and the cause of the others is not known. That table furnishes V, J and clone size, whereas the DNA furnished D and trimming. Across this sample there are some 2.4 million clones, with 93% seen only once. Around 0.4% of the sample is taken by the ten largest.

The V gene is TRBV6-5 and the J gene is TRBJ2-5, and TRBD2 aligns with 11 junction nucleotides. This TCR derives from a man aged 18 to 29 in good health. Some clones in this sample may be carry-over from other donors' samples. Sequencing was done on a sample of naive CD4+ T cells from PBMCs. The cell subset or site label on this specimen signifies: CD45RA+ positively selected. CDR3 reads: CASSYQLAGVETQYF. The DNA sequence follows: TGTGCCAGCAGTTATCAACTAGCGGGAGTGGAGACCCAGTACTTC.